Listed here is a single T cell receptor beta chain. These data come from a study of technical replicates of blood from several donors. CDR3 length: 13 residues. The germline gives CDR1 SGHNT, CDR2 YENEEA. V lost 1 base and J 5 bases, leaving 6 bases between the germline ends. Assay used: immunoSEQ multiplex PCR; TCRdb lists only in-frame clones, some missing. This sample carries about 82,000 clones, over 90% of them seen once, and the ten largest clones take approximately 0.39%. The receptor was isolated from a human donor in good health. This sequence joins TRBV11-3 and TRBJ1-5; no clear D gene. The sequenced sample was T cells isolated from PBMCs. The CDR3 bases are TGTGCCAGCAGCTTAGGTCTTTATCAGCCCCAGCATTTT. It codes for CASSLGLYQPQHF.